Following are 5 T cell receptor beta chains from one sample sequenced in a study of PD-L1 blockade in urothelial cancer. TCRdb's copy holds only in-frame clones and misses some; the assay was immunoSEQ multiplex PCR. The repertoire holds more than 30,000 clones, with around 88% as singletons. The sample consisted of PBMCs, taken around atezolizumab (anti-PD-L1) treatment. Receptor source: a man aged 60-69 years with urothelial cancer.

The chain couples TRBV6-5 to TRBJ2-1; 9 nucleotides agree with TRBD2. In germline, CDR1 is MNHEY, CDR2 SVGAGI. V lost 2 bases and J lost 2; bases outside the gene matches: 1. The CDR3 sequence is 15 residues long. DNA of the CDR3: TGTGCCAGCAGTTACCTAGCGGGGCCCTACAATGAGCAGTTCTTC. Translating it yields CASSYLAGPYNEQFF.

The chain employs TRBV4-2 and TRBJ2-7; the match to TRBD2 covers 9 bases. Germline assignment: CDR1 LGHNA and CDR2 YNFKEQ. Trimming cost V 4 bases and J 0 bases; bases outside gene matches: 13. The CDR3 sequence is 18 residues long. In nucleotides, the CDR3 is TGTGCCAGCAGCCGAGCAAGCGGGAGGCCCTATTTCTCCTACGAGCAGTACTTC. Encoded protein: CASSRASGRPYFSYEQYF.

This clone has more than one count but fewer than ten. This chain connects TRBV28 to TRBJ1-2; tentatively, D is TRBD1 (5 bases). There are 12 residues in the CDR3. Trimming took 2 bases from V and 4 from J, leaving 5 bases between them. Germline values: CDR1 MDHEN, CDR2 SYDVKM. The CDR3 region is CASSLDSYGYTF. The CDR3 DNA sequence: TGTGCCAGCAGTTTAGACAGCTATGGCTACACCTTC.

This sequence joins TRBV6-5 and TRBJ1-5, with D uncertain. CDR1 MNHEY and CDR2 SVGAGI come from the germline V gene. The CDR3 totals 14 residues. V was pared by 3 bases and J by 5 bases, with 11 bases between. CDR3 sequence reads: CASSYSREYQPQHF. Written as DNA, the CDR3 is TGTGCCAGCAGTTATTCAAGGGAGTATCAGCCCCAGCATTTT.

This clone came up once. V and J are TRBV5-1 and TRBJ2-7, with a tentative D call TRBD2 (6 bases). Germline assignment: CDR1 SGHRS and CDR2 YFSETQ. V was clipped by 2 bases and J by 3 bases, with 12 bases between them. The CDR3 spans 14 residues. CDR3 DNA sequence: TGCGCCAGCAGCTTTAGCGGAACATTCTACGAGCAGTACTTC. Translating it yields CASSFSGTFYEQYF.